The sequence of this T cell receptor beta chain was determined in a study of shared clonotypes between healthy human individuals. Worth noting for this clone: Its antigen is still unknown.

Profiled with immunoSEQ multiplex PCR; TCRdb holds only in-frame clones, not every one. In the table there are hundreds of thousands of clones, around 67% of which are singletons. Donation came from healthy HIV-negative adults that had no recent acute infections or vaccinations. The V gene's germline CDR1 is LNHDA and CDR2 SQIVND (reference sequence). V lost 3 bases and J 7 bases, leaving 19 bases between the germline ends. The CDR3 is 15 residues long. Notes on the study in general: Rarefaction revealed incomplete sorted-subset sequencing despite large depth.

The rearrangement joins TRBV19 to TRBJ2-7, with a tentative D call TRBD2 (6 bases). The receptor's source is a woman aged 25 to 39 in good health. Sample: memory CD4+ T cells sorted from blood. Subset meaning: CD45RA-negative fraction. CDR3 protein: CASSISGRPTGEQYF. The CDR3 bases are TGTGCCAGTAGTATTAGCGGCCGGCCTACGGGGGAGCAGTACTTC.